The 14 T cell receptor beta chains given below trace back to one sample, sequenced in a study of patients and donors after allogeneic stem cell transplantation. TCRdb redid the calling of the RT-PCR reads with MiXCR, one entry per CDR3 protein. The table records approximately 210,000 distinct CDR3 sequences, 41% of them present only once. Sequenced input: blood, either unsorted or a sorted T cell fraction (not recorded which). Receptors were obtained from a human donor who was either an allogeneic HSCT recipient or a stem cell or donor lymphocyte infusion donor (not recorded which). It is not recorded whose cells these are; they may come from a transplant donor.

The chain couples TRBV10-3 to TRBJ2-5; TRBD1 is a possible D gene (6 bases). Germline CDR1 reads ENHRY; CDR2 reads SYGVKD. The CDR3 totals 13 residues. V lost 7 bases and J 2 bases, leaving 11 bases between the germline ends. Here the CDR3 reads CAIKGQGQETQYF. The CDR3 DNA follows: TGTGCCATCAAAGGGCAGGGGCAAGAGACCCAGTACTTC.

The V and J genes are TRBV29-1 and TRBJ1-2, with D possibly matching TRBD1 (5 bases). The CDR3 length is 11 residues. The V gene's germline CDR1 is SQVTM and CDR2 ANQGSEA. Trimming removed 5 bases from V and 8 bases from J, with 12 bases in between. The CDR3 is CSVQGSGGYTF. The CDR3 coding sequence is TGCAGCGTTCAGGGATCGGGCGGCTACACCTTC.

J is TRBJ2-2 and V is TRBV24-1; no definite D call. CDR1 and CDR2 (germline): KGHDR, SFDVKD. The V gene lost 8 bases and the J gene lost 7 bases, with 10 bases spanning the gap. This CDR3 has 12 residues. CDR3 region: CATTDLVGELFF. The CDR3 DNA follows: TGTGCCACCACCGACCTGGTCGGGGAGCTGTTTTTT.

The J gene is TRBJ2-7, the V gene TRBV4-2, with TRBD2 matching 12 bases. After removal of 4 bases from V and 3 bases from J, the junction contained 10 bases not matched to a gene. Germline CDR1 reads LGHNA; CDR2 reads YNFKEQ. This CDR3 comprises 17 residues. The CDR3 DNA reads as TGTGCCAGCAGCCTCCAACCCCTGACTAGCGGGAGCTACGAGCAGTACTTC. Protein: CASSLQPLTSGSYEQYF.

The genes are TRBV28 and TRBJ2-1, with D possibly TRBD2 on 5 matching bases. Trimming left V 3 bases short and J 5 bases short, with 8 bases between. CDR3 size: 13 residues. CDR1 is MDHEN and CDR2 is SYDVKM in the germline V gene. The CDR3 sequence is CASSLEENNEQFF. DNA for the CDR3: TGTGCCAGCAGTTTGGAGGAAAACAATGAGCAGTTCTTC.

The V and J genes are TRBV7-9 and TRBJ2-5; D may be TRBD2 (6 bases). The CDR3 contains 14 residues. V lost 2 bases and J 4 bases, leaving 11 bases between the germline ends. The germline V gene has CDR1 SEHNR and CDR2 FQNEAQ (reference sequence). Here the CDR3 reads CASSLHGRGETQYF. Written as DNA, the CDR3 is TGTGCCAGCAGCTTACACGGGAGAGGAGAGACCCAGTACTTC.

The CDR3 loop is CATSSRQGETQYF. The CDR3 DNA is TGTGCCACCAGCAGCAGACAGGGAGAGACCCAGTACTTC. The rearrangement links TRBV15 to TRBJ2-5, with TRBD1 matching over 7 bases. J was trimmed by 4 bases and V by 3 bases; bases with no gene match: 2. The germline V gene encodes CDR1 LNHNV and CDR2 YYDKDF (reference sequence). The CDR3 is 13 amino acids.

CDR3 protein: CASSELPGDTQYF. The CDR3 nucleotides are TGTGCCAGCAGTGAACTCCCCGGAGATACGCAGTATTTT. J is TRBJ2-3 and V is TRBV25-1; no clear D. Trimming pared 2 bases from V and 5 bases from J, leaving 8 bases between. Germline V gene sequence: CDR1 MGHDK, CDR2 SYGVNS. The CDR3 consists of 13 residues.

The gene calls are TRBV6-5 and TRBJ2-7; TRBD1 matches 8 bases. Trimming took 6 bases from V and 3 from J; bases not matched to a gene: 10. In germline, CDR1 is MNHEY, CDR2 SVGAGI. This CDR3 has 15 residues. Here the CDR3 reads CASRLYRTGFYEQYF. As DNA, the CDR3 is TGTGCCAGCAGACTCTATAGGACAGGGTTCTACGAGCAGTACTTC.

The table lists this clonotype with a few counts. V usage is TRBV29-1 and J usage is TRBJ2-7, with 11 bases identical to TRBD2. This CDR3 region has 16 residues. V gave up 5 bases and J gave up 0 bases; unmatched junction bases: 9. Germline CDR1 is SQVTM and CDR2 is ANQGSEA. The DNA for the CDR3 is TGCAGCGTTTTCCCAAGTACTAGCGGGGGCTCCTACGAGCAGTACTTC. This encodes CSVFPSTSGGSYEQYF.

The gene calls are TRBV28 and TRBJ2-7; possibly TRBD2 for D (7 bases). Germline values: CDR1 MDHEN, CDR2 SYDVKM. The ends were cut back, 5 bases at V and 3 bases at J, with 14 bases in the middle. This CDR3 contains 14 residues. CDR3 loop: CASSGAGAIYEQYF. In nucleotides, the CDR3 is TGTGCCAGCAGTGGGGCGGGGGCGATCTACGAGCAGTACTTC.

The chain couples TRBV7-9 to TRBJ1-1; a weak D match, TRBD1 (5 bases). The germline V gene has CDR1 SEHNR and CDR2 FQNEAQ (reference sequence). The V gene lost 4 bases and the J gene lost 2 bases, with 11 bases spanning the gap. The length of the CDR3 is 14 residues. In DNA form, the CDR3 reads TGTGCCAGCAGCTCGACAGATTCAAACACTGAAGCTTTCTTT. Its protein product is CASSSTDSNTEAFF.

The genes are TRBV12-3 or TRBV12-4 and TRBJ1-2; 7 bases are shared with TRBD1. V shed 5 bases and J 6 bases; nucleotides not matched to a gene: 9. The CDR3 is 14 amino acids. The CDR3 region is CASSAWRGPDGYTF. The CDR3 DNA is TGTGCCAGCAGTGCGTGGAGGGGGCCGGATGGCTACACCTTC.

V is TRBV29-1 and J is TRBJ1-2; D unclear. There are 10 residues in the CDR3. CDR1 is SQVTM and CDR2 is ANQGSEA in the germline V gene. Trimming cost V 3 bases and J 8 bases, with 7 bases left between them. CDR3 sequence reads: CSVEKEGYTF. The CDR3 DNA reads as TGCAGCGTTGAGAAGGAAGGCTACACCTTC.